The 10 T cell receptor beta chains in this list originate from one sample, sequenced in a study of CD8 T cells in Susac syndrome. Random hexamers were used to reverse transcribe an amount of about 0.5 to 1 ug RNA. One entry per CDR3 protein, called by TCRdb with MiXCR from the immunoSEQ multiplex PCR reads. The table shows some 250,000 distinct CDR3 sequences, with about 96% occurring only once. Specimen: CD4+ T cells from PBMCs. The receptors stem from a human donor with Susac syndrome.

The rearrangement uses TRBV29-1 and TRBJ2-1; maybe TRBD1 (5 bases). V was pared by 5 bases and J by 9 bases, with 23 bases between. Germline V gene sequence: CDR1 SQVTM, CDR2 ANQGSEA. The CDR3 spans 15 residues. CDR3 residues: CSVSRVETMESEQFF. Written as DNA, the CDR3 is TGCAGCGTTAGCAGGGTAGAGACAATGGAGAGTGAGCAGTTCTTC.

The chain employs TRBV5-4 and TRBJ2-7; a weak D match, TRBD2 (6 bases). CDR3 length: 15 amino acids. V shed 0 bases and J shed 1 base, with 11 bases lying between them. In germline, CDR1 is SGHNT, CDR2 YYREEE (reference sequence). CDR3 region: CASSLVRDLSYEQYF. CDR3 DNA: TGTGCCAGCAGCTTGGTAAGGGACTTATCCTACGAGCAGTACTTC.

This clonotype was picked up one time. The chain employs TRBV20-1 and TRBJ2-3; D call uncertain. The germline gives CDR1 DFQATT, CDR2 SNEGSKA (reference sequence). V dropped 0 bases and J dropped 1 base, with 11 bases sitting between them. The CDR3 contains 15 residues. The CDR3 is CSARDGRIRTDTQYF. The CDR3 region has the DNA TGCAGTGCTAGAGATGGCAGAATACGCACAGATACGCAGTATTTT.

The V gene is TRBV28, the J gene TRBJ2-7; no definite D call. The CDR3 covers 14 residues. Trimming shortened V by 3 bases and J by 2 bases, and 11 bases separated the two germline ends. Germline lookup yields CDR1 MDHEN and CDR2 SYDVKM. This chain's CDR3 is CASSFTRRPYEQYF. The CDR3 region has the DNA TGTGCCAGCAGTTTTACCCGGAGACCCTACGAGCAGTACTTC.

V usage is TRBV5-4 and J usage is TRBJ2-2; the D gene is possibly TRBD1 (5 bases). Trimming left V 1 base short and J 2 bases short, with 18 bases between. CDR1 and CDR2 from the germline V gene are SGHNT and YYREEE (reference sequence). This CDR3 is built from 18 residues. The DNA for the CDR3 is TGTGCCAGCAGCTTGCTCGGGCCGTACGACAGAAACACCGGGGAGCTGTTTTTT. Translating gives CASSLLGPYDRNTGELFF. Together with reference TRBV5-4 and TRBJ2-2, the CDR3 gives the full variable domain: ETGVTQSPTHLIKTRGQQVTLRCSSQSGHNTVSWYQQALGQGPQFIFQYYREEENGRGNFPPRFSGLQFPNYSSELNVNALELDDSALYLCASSLLGPYDRNTGELFFGEGSRLTVL.

This clonotype was counted once. The V call is TRBV20-1, the J call TRBJ2-3, with 7 bases lining up with TRBD2. The germline CDR1 and CDR2 sequences are DFQATT and SNEGSKA (reference sequence). J lost 0 bases, V lost 5 bases, and 2 bases had no gene match. The CDR3 length is 13 residues. The CDR3 here is CSAGSGSTDTQYF. The CDR3 DNA reads as TGCAGTGCTGGTAGCGGGAGCACAGATACGCAGTATTTT.

V is TRBV5-1 and J is TRBJ2-3; tentative D call: TRBD1 (6 bases). Germline assignment: CDR1 SGHRS and CDR2 YFSETQ. The CDR3 is made up of 11 amino acids. The V end lost 7 bases, the J end lost 7 bases, and 10 bases lay between the germline ends. CDR3 loop: CASSTGNTQYF. CDR3 bases: TGCGCCAGCTCCACAGGGAATACGCAGTATTTT.

CDR3 sequence reads: CASSLALTGMYGYTF. CDR3 bases: TGTGCCAGCAGTTTAGCGCTCACAGGGATGTATGGCTACACCTTC. The V gene is TRBV12-3 or TRBV12-4, the J gene TRBJ1-2; a weak D match, TRBD1 (6 bases). There are 15 residues in the CDR3. Trimming took off 0 bases at V and 5 bases at J, with 13 bases between the two ends.

V usage is TRBV7-6 and J usage is TRBJ1-2; D not certain. The CDR3 covers 13 residues. Trimming shortened V by 5 bases and J by 4 bases, and 11 bases separated the two germline ends. The V gene's germline CDR1 is SGHVS and CDR2 FNYEAQ. CDR3 in DNA: TGTGCCAGCAGCGAGAGGGCTGGCTATGGCTACACCTTC. Residues: CASSERAGYGYTF.

The rearrangement links TRBV20-1 to TRBJ2-1; no definite D call. V shed 5 bases and J shed 8 bases, with 10 bases lying between them. The CDR3 consists of 11 residues. Looked up from germline, CDR1 is DFQATT and CDR2 is SNEGSKA (reference sequence). The CDR3 DNA sequence: TGCAGTGCTGTCCTCGAGCATGAGCAGTTCTTC. Its protein is CSAVLEHEQFF.